This T cell receptor (beta chain) is drawn from a study of cytomegalovirus exposure and HLA in healthy donors. PCR involved 60 Vbeta and 13 Jbeta primers. Clones were sequenced by immunoSEQ multiplex PCR, and TCRdb holds only the in-frame ones, with some missing. The sample carries about 160,000 clones, roughly 84% recorded once. Trimming took 5 bases from V and 2 from J, leaving 17 bases between them. This CDR3 has 16 amino acids. The V gene's germline CDR1 is SGHVS and CDR2 FQNEAQ. The sequencing input was PBMCs. J is TRBJ2-3 and V is TRBV7-8; TRBD2 might be the D (6 bases). The source of this sequence is a man between 50 and 59 years old in good health and CMV-seropositive. The CDR3 sequence is CASSPQLARLTDTQYF. Here the CDR3 DNA reads TGTGCCAGCAGCCCCCAACTAGCCCGTCTCACAGATACGCAGTATTTT.